The TCR beta chain under discussion was sequenced for a study of regulatory T cells in long-lasting Graves disease. According to the study, TCR beta libraries were built with iRepertoire HTBI primers and CDR3-region Arm-PCR. MiXCR, run by TCRdb on the multiplex PCR reads, gives a single entry per CDR3 protein. The repertoire holds about 460,000 distinct CDR3 sequences, with about 15% as singletons. Concerning this clonotype itself: Its antigen is not known.

The time point denotes: newly diagnosed GD, antithyroid drugs for less than 3 months. PBMC-extracted RNA yielded the TCR library. Broader study findings: Among the persistent patients, 2,500 to 3,000 public clonotypes were shared, more than the 750 to 1,000 shared among new patients.

The same sample was also used in a study of T cells in Graves' hyperthyroidism and ophthalmopathy. As that study records: A first-round RT-PCR of the TCR CDR3 used the HTBI primer set. Most clonotypes expanded in the thyroid (above 0.001) were also present in blood.

The receptor was derived from a woman aged 45-65 years with Graves disease. The material was peripheral blood mononuclear cells (PBMCs), obtained at new diagnosis, from a patient treated with antithyroid drugs.

The CDR3 DNA follows: TGCGCCAGCAGCTTGGGACAGAGGGCTCTGTTCTTC. Translated, it gives CASSLGQRALFF. The gene calls are TRBV5-1 and TRBJ2-1; TRBD1 or TRBD2 may be the D gene (5 bases each). V gave up 0 bases and J gave up 15 bases, with 13 bases separating them. Germline V gives CDR1 SGHRS, CDR2 YFSETQ. This CDR3 spans 12 amino acids.